This T cell receptor beta chain was found in a study of blood T cell repertoires in COVID-19. Study information: Some COVID-19 samples were acute and others convalescent; all came from the United States, Italy and Spain. The cDNA or gDNA used as material had been derived from T cells, B-cell-depleted T cells, or PBMCs.

Original methodology: Amplification of reference gene primers provided the estimated nucleated cell counts. Assay: immunoSEQ multiplex PCR; the TCRdb copy retains only in-frame clones and omits some. V and J calls and clone size follow that table, whereas D and trimming were derived from the DNA. The data contain under 250,000 clones, roughly 80% of them singletons. The CDR3 totals 15 residues. Germline CDR1 and CDR2: GTSNPN and SVGIG (reference sequence). The trim removed 5 bases at V and 4 bases at J, leaving 12 bases unmatched. The chain uses TRBV30 and TRBJ2-3, with TRBD2 identical over 7 bases. The TCR sequence derives from a woman in her seventies with acute or convalescent COVID-19. Sequencing was carried out using peripheral blood. CDR3 residues: CAWSRGGEGPDTQYF. The CDR3 DNA is TGTGCCTGGTCCCGGGGAGGGGAGGGGCCAGATACGCAGTATTTT.